These T cell receptor beta chains were read from a single sample in a study of cytomegalovirus exposure and HLA in healthy donors. The method was immunoSEQ multiplex PCR; TCRdb's version includes in-frame clones alone and lacks a portion of them. The sample consists of approximately 100,000 clones, roughly 85% of them appearing once. Material for sequencing was PBMCs. The receptors originated from a woman aged 40 to 50 in good health and CMV-seronegative. Both conserved end residues are part of each CDR3. A D gene is named only where the DNA matches it firmly. Clone size appears in some rows only: once, few, many, or a class for an expanded clone.

TGTGCCAGCAGCTCGAGACTAGCGGGGGTCACAGATACGCAGTATTTT,CASSSRLAGVTDTQYF,16,TRBV7-8,TRBD2,.,TRBJ2-3
TGTGCCAGCAGGGGCCGGGACAGGGGTGCGACTGAAGCTTTCTTT,CASRGRDRGATEAFF,15,TRBV6-6,TRBD1,few,TRBJ1-1
TGTGCCAGCAGCCCGGACAGTACTAATGAAAAACTGTTTTTT,CASSPDSTNEKLFF,14,TRBV7-9,.,.,TRBJ1-4
TGTGCCAGCAGAAAGCCCGGAGGGACCGGGGAGCTGTTTTTT,CASRKPGGTGELFF,14,TRBV6-5,.,.,TRBJ2-2
TGTGCCAGCTCACCCAAAGCGACAGGGCGCGGCACTGAAGCTTTCTTT,CASSPKATGRGTEAFF,16,TRBV18,TRBD1,.,TRBJ1-1
TGTGCCAGCAGCTTAGTGACAGACTCCTATGGCTACACCTTC,CASSLVTDSYGYTF,14,TRBV11-2,.,.,TRBJ1-2
TGTGCCAGCAGCTTAGTAAAGAACACTGAAGCTTTCTTT,CASSLVKNTEAFF,13,TRBV7-9,.,.,TRBJ1-1
TGTGCCACCGCCAGGACAGGGTCGGCCTACGAGCAGTACTTC,CATARTGSAYEQYF,14,TRBV15,TRBD1,.,TRBJ2-7
TGTGCCAGCAGCTTAGATGGCGGAGTAAATGAAAAACTGTTTTTT,CASSLDGGVNEKLFF,15,TRBV7-8,.,.,TRBJ1-4
TGTGCCAGCAGTTACGGGAATGAGCAGTACTTC,CASSYGNEQYF,11,TRBV28,.,.,TRBJ2-7
TGTGCCAGTAGTGCGGGGACTGAAGCTTTCTTT,CASSAGTEAFF,11,TRBV19,.,.,TRBJ1-1
TGCGCCAGCAGCCAAGTCGATATGGGCTTTACCTCTGGAAACACCATATATTTT,CASSQVDMGFTSGNTIYF,18,TRBV4-1,.,few,TRBJ1-3
TGTGCCAGCAGTTTATCGGACAGGGGCACCGGGGAGCTGTTTTTT,CASSLSDRGTGELFF,15,TRBV27,TRBD1,.,TRBJ2-2
TGCAGCGTTGGGGGTGACCCCGGGGGAGCGAACATTCAGTACTTC,CSVGGDPGGANIQYF,15,TRBV29-1,.,.,TRBJ2-4
TGTGCCAGCAGTTACTACGGGGGGTCATACGAGCAGTACTTC,CASSYYGGSYEQYF,14,TRBV6-5,TRBD2,.,TRBJ2-7
TGCGCCAGCAGCCAAGTTGGGGCCGGGTCCAGATACGAGCAGTACTTC,CASSQVGAGSRYEQYF,16,TRBV4-1,.,.,TRBJ2-7
TGCGCCAGCAGTGGAGGTCCGGGACAGCTGTCCAATGAGCAGTTCTTC,CASSGGPGQLSNEQFF,16,TRBV10-1,TRBD1,.,TRBJ2-1
TGCGCCAGCAGCCAAGATCTAGCGGGGAGCACAGATACGCAGTATTTT,CASSQDLAGSTDTQYF,16,TRBV4-3,TRBD2,.,TRBJ2-3
TGTGCCAGCAATACGGGACAGGGGAACTACGAGCAGTACTTC,CASNTGQGNYEQYF,14,TRBV6-1,TRBD1,once,TRBJ2-7
TGTGCCAGCAGTTACCGGGACAGTCAGCCCCAGCATTTT,CASSYRDSQPQHF,13,TRBV6-5,TRBD1,.,TRBJ1-5
TGCGCCAGCAGCCAAGATCTCGGGACAGGGGAAGCTTTCTTT,CASSQDLGTGEAFF,14,TRBV4-3,TRBD1,.,TRBJ1-1
TGCGCCAGCAGTGAGTCGGGTCAGCGGCAGTACTTC,CASSESGQRQYF,12,TRBV10-1,.,.,TRBJ2-7
TGTGCCAGCAGCTTGGCCGGAGCTGGTAATCAGCCCCAGCATTTT,CASSLAGAGNQPQHF,15,TRBV5-4,.,.,TRBJ1-5
TGCGCCAGCAGGGACCGGGACAGGGGGCCTCAGAGCTATGGCTACACCTTC,CASRDRDRGPQSYGYTF,17,TRBV10-2,TRBD1,.,TRBJ1-2
TGTGCCAGCTCACGACTGGATACCGGGGAGCTGTTTTTT,CASSRLDTGELFF,13,TRBV18,.,few,TRBJ2-2
TGTGCCAGCCAGTTATCGAACACCGGGGAGCTGTTTTTT,CASQLSNTGELFF,13,TRBV6-5,.,.,TRBJ2-2
TGTGCCAGCCGCACGACCCAGGGGGATTCACCCCTCCACTTT,CASRTTQGDSPLHF,14,TRBV28,TRBD1,few,TRBJ1-6
TGTGCCAGCAGCTTGACTGGGACTGCCCGGGGTGAGCAGTTCTTC,CASSLTGTARGEQFF,15,TRBV7-8,.,.,TRBJ2-1
TGTGCCAGTAGTCCTTCGGGGGGCGGGAGTTTCTCTGGGGCCAACGTCCTGACTTTC,CASSPSGGGSFSGANVLTF,19,TRBV19,.,.,TRBJ2-6
TGTGCCAGCTCACCCTCGGGACTCCTGGTAAATGAGCAGTTCTTC,CASSPSGLLVNEQFF,15,TRBV18,.,.,TRBJ2-1
TGTGCCAGCAGTTTAAGCAGGGATGGTGAAAAACTGTTTTTT,CASSLSRDGEKLFF,14,TRBV27,.,.,TRBJ1-4
TGTGCCAGCAGCTCACAGGGACGACGCGAGCAGTACTTC,CASSSQGRREQYF,13,TRBV5-5,.,.,TRBJ2-7
TGTGCCAGCAACAGGGTCGGAGGTCAGCCCCAGCATTTT,CASNRVGGQPQHF,13,TRBV2,.,.,TRBJ1-5
TGTGCCAGCAGCCAAAGCTGGGGCCGGAGCTCCTACAATGAGCAGTTCTTC,CASSQSWGRSSYNEQFF,17,TRBV9,.,.,TRBJ2-1
TGTGCCAGCAGCTTAGGAGGGGGAGAGGGGACCCAGCATTTT,CASSLGGGEGTQHF,14,TRBV7-8,.,.,TRBJ1-5
TGTGCCAGCATTTCTACTTACCCCACAGATACGCAGTATTTT,CASISTYPTDTQYF,14,TRBV28,.,few,TRBJ2-3
TGTGCCAGCAGCCCGCAAGGTCGGACAGGGAGCAATCAGCCCCAGCATTTT,CASSPQGRTGSNQPQHF,17,TRBV7-2,TRBD1,once,TRBJ1-5
TGTGCCAGCAGAATATCCGCGGCGGGGGGTGGGAGCACCGGGGAGCTGTTTTTT,CASRISAAGGGSTGELFF,18,TRBV7-2,TRBD2,.,TRBJ2-2
TGTGCCAGCAGGGAGGGACAGGGGGCATCTGAAGCTTTCTTT,CASREGQGASEAFF,14,TRBV9,TRBD1,.,TRBJ1-1
TGCAGCGTTCTACTAGCGGGAGTCTACCACGAGCAGTACTTC,CSVLLAGVYHEQYF,14,TRBV29-1,TRBD2,.,TRBJ2-7
TGTTCCAGCAGCGTTAGCGGGGGAACCCAAGAGACCCAGTACTTC,CSSSVSGGTQETQYF,15,TRBV7-9,TRBD2,.,TRBJ2-5
TGTGCCTGGAGTGTCGGCAGGCTCTATGGCTACACCTTC,CAWSVGRLYGYTF,13,TRBV30,.,.,TRBJ1-2
TGTGCCAGGGATCCGGACAGGGAAAGGGACACTGAAGCTTTCTTT,CARDPDRERDTEAFF,15,TRBV28,TRBD1,.,TRBJ1-1